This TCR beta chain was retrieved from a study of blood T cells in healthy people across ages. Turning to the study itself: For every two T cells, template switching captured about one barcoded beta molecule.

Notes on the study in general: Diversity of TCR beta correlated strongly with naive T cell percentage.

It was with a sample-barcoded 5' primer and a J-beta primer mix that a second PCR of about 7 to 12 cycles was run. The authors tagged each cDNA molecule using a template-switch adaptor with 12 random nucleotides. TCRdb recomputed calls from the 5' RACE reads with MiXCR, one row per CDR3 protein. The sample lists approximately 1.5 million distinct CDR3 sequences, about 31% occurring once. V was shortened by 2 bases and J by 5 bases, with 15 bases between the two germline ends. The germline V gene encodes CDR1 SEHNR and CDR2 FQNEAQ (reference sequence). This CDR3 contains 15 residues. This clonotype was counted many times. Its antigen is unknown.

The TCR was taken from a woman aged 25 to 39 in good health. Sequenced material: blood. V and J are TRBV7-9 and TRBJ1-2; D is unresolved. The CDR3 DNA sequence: TGTGCCAGCAGCTTAACCAGCGGTCTGGGTTATGGCTACACCTTC. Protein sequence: CASSLTSGLGYGYTF.